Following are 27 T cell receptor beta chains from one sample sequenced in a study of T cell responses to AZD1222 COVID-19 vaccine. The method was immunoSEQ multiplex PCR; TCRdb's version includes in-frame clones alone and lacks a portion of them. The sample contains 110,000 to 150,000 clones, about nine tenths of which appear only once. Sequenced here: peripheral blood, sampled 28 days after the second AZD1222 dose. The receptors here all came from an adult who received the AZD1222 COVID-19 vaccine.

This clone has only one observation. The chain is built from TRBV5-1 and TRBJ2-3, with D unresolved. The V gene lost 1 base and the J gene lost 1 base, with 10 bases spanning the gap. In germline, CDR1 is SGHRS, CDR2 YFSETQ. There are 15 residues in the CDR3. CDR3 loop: CASSLHSTRTDTQYF. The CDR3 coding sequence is TGCGCCAGCAGCTTGCACAGCACCCGCACAGATACGCAGTATTTT.

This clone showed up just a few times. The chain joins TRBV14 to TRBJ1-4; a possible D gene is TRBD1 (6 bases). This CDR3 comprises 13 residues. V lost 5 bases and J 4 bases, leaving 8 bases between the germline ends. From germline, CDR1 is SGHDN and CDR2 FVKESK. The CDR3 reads CASSRGINEKLFF. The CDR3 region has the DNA TGTGCCAGCAGCAGGGGGATTAATGAAAAACTGTTTTTT.

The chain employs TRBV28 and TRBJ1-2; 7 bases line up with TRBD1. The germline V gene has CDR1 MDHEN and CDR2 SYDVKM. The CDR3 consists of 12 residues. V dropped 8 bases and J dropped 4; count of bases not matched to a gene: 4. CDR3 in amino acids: CASVTGSYGYTF. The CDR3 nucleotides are TGTGCCAGCGTGACAGGGAGCTATGGCTACACCTTC.

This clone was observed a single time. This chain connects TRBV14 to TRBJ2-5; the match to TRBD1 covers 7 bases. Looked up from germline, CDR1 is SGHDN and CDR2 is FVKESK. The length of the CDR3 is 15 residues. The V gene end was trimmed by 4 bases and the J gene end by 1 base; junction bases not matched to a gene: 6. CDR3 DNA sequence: TGTGCCAGCAGCCGGGGGACAGACGGCCAAGAGACCCAGTACTTC. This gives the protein CASSRGTDGQETQYF.

CDR3 in DNA: TGTGCCAGCAGCCCAGGGGGGGGCTATAATTCACCCCTCCACTTT. Translation: CASSPGGGYNSPLHF. The chain has TRBV7-2 and TRBJ1-6, with 7 nucleotides matching TRBD1. Germline-derived CDR1 and CDR2 are SGHTA and FQGNSA. This CDR3 has 15 residues. V was clipped by 5 bases and J by 3 bases; unmatched bases: 4.

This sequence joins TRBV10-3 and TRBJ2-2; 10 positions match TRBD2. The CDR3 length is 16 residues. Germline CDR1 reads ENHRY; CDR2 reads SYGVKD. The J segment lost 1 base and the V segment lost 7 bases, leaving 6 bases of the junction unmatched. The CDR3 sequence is CAITPLAGLNTGELFF. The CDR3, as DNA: TGTGCCATCACCCCACTAGCGGGATTGAACACCGGGGAGCTGTTTTTT.

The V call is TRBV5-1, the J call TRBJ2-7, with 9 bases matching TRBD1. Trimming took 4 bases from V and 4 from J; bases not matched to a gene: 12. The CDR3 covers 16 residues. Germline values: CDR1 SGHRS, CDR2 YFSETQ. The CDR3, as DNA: TGCGCCAGCAGCAGCTCGGGACAGGGTGGTTTTTACGAGCAGTACTTC. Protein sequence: CASSSSGQGGFYEQYF.

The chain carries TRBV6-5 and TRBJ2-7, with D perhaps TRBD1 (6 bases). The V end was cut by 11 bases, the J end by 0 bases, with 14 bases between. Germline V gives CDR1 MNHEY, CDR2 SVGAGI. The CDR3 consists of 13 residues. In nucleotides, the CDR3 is TGTGCCGGCAACGGGGACACCTCCTACGAGCAGTACTTC. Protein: CAGNGDTSYEQYF.

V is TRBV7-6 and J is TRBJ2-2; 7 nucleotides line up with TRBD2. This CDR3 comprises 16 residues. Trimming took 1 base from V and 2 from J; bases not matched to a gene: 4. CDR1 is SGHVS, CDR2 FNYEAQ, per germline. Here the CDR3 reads CASSLVKRGNTGELFF. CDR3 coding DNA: TGTGCCAGCAGCTTAGTTAAGCGGGGTAACACCGGGGAGCTGTTTTTT.

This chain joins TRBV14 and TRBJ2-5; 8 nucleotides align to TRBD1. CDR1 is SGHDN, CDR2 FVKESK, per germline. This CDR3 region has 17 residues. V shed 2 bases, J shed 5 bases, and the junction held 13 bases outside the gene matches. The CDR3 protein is CASSQRGTGLLGETQYF. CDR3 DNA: TGTGCCAGCAGCCAACGGGGGACAGGACTCCTGGGGGAGACCCAGTACTTC.

The CDR3 here is CATSDLWQGGTDTQYF. In nucleotides, the CDR3 is TGTGCCACCAGTGATTTGTGGCAGGGGGGCACAGATACGCAGTATTTT. The V call is TRBV24-1, the J call TRBJ2-3; 7 bases map to TRBD1. V trimming: 0 bases; J trimming: 1 base; junction bases outside the gene matches: 3. This CDR3 has 16 amino acids. In germline, CDR1 is KGHDR, CDR2 SFDVKD.

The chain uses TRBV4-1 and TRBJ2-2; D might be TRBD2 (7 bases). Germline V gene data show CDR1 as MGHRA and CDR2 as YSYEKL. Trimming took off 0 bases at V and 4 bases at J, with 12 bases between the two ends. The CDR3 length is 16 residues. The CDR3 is CASSQEGGLVTGELFF. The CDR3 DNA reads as TGCGCCAGCAGCCAAGAGGGGGGGCTGGTCACCGGGGAGCTGTTTTTT.

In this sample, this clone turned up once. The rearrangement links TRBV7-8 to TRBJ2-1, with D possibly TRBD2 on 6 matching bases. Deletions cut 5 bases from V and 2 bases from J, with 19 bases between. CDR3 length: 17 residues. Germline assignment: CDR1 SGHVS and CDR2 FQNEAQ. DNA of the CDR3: TGTGCCAGCAGCCCGCATGTGGGCGGGATCACCTACAATGAGCAGTTCTTC. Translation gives CASSPHVGGITYNEQFF.

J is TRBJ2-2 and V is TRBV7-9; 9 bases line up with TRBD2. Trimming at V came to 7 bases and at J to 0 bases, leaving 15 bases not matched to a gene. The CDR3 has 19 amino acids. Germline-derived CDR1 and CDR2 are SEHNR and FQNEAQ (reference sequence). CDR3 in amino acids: CASNLLGLASGANTGELFF. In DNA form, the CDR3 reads TGTGCCAGCAACCTCTTAGGGTTGGCTAGCGGGGCGAACACCGGGGAGCTGTTTTTT. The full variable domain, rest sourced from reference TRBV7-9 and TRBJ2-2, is DTGVSQNPRHKITKRGQNVTFRCDPISEHNRLYWYRQTLGQGPEFLTYFQNEAQLEKSRLLSDRFSAERPKGSFSTLEIQRTEQGDSAMYLCASNLLGLASGANTGELFFGEGSRLTVL.

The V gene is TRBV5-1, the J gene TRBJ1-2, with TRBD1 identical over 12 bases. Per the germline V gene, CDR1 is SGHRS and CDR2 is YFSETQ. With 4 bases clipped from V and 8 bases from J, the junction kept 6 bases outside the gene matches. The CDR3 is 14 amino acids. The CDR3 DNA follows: TGCGCCAGCAGCCCGGGACAGGGGGCTCGGGGCTACACCTTC. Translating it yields CASSPGQGARGYTF.

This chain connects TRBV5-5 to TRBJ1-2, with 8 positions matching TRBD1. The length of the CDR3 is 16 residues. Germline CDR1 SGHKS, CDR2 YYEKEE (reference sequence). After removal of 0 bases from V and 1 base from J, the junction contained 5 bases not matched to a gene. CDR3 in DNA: TGTGCCAGCAGCTTGGAGTCAGGGGGCGGTAACTATGGCTACACCTTC. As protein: CASSLESGGGNYGYTF.

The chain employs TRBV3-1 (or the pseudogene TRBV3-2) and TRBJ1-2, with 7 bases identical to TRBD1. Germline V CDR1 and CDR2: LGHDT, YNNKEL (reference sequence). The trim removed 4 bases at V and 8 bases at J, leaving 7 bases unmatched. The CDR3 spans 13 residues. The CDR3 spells CASSPDRVQGYTF. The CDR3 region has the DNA TGTGCCAGCAGCCCTGACAGGGTCCAAGGCTACACCTTC.

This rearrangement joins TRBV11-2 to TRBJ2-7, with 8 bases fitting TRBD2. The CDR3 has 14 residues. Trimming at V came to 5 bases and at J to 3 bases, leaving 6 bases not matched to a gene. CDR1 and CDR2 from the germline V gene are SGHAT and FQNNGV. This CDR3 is CASSEELADYEQYF. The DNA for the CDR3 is TGTGCCAGCAGCGAAGAACTAGCGGACTACGAGCAGTACTTC.

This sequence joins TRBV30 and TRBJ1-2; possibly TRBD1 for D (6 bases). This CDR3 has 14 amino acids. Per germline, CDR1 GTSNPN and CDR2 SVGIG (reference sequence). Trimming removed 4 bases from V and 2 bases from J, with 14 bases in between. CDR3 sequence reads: CAWTYGGANYGYTF. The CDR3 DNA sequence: TGTGCCTGGACCTACGGGGGGGCGAACTATGGCTACACCTTC. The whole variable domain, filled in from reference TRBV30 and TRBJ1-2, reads SQTIHQWPATLVQPVGSPLSLECTVEGTSNPNLYWYRQAAGRGLQLLFYSVGIGQISSEVPQNLSASRPQDRQFILSSKKLLLSDSGFYLCAWTYGGANYGYTFGSGTRLTVV.

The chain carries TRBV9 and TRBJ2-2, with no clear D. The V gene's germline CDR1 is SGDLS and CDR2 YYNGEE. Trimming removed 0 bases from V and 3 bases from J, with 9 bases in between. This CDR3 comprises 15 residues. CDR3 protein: CASSVETRYTGELFF. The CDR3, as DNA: TGTGCCAGCAGCGTAGAAACCCGCTACACCGGGGAGCTGTTTTTT.

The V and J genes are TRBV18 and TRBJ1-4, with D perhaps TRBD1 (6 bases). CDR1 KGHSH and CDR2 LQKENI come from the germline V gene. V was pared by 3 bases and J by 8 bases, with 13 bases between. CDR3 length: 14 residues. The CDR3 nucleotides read TGTGCCAGCTCACCTCGGACAGTAGACGAAAAACTGTTTTTT. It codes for CASSPRTVDEKLFF.

The CDR3 region is CASSSFLSVYYEQYF. The CDR3 nucleotides are TGTGCCAGCAGCTCATTCCTTAGCGTTTACTACGAGCAGTACTTC. V and J are TRBV6-2 or TRBV6-3 and TRBJ2-7, with D maybe TRBD2 (5 bases). The CDR3 is made up of 15 amino acids. In germline, CDR1 is MNHEY, CDR2 SVGEGT. The V end lost 6 bases, the J end lost 3 bases, and 18 bases lay between the germline ends.

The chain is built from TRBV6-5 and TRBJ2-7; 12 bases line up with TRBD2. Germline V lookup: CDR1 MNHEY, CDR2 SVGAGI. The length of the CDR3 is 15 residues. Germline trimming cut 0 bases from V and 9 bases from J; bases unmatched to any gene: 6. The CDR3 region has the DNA TGTGCCAGCAGTTACTCGACTAGCGGGAGTGTTTGGCAGTACTTC. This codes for CASSYSTSGSVWQYF.

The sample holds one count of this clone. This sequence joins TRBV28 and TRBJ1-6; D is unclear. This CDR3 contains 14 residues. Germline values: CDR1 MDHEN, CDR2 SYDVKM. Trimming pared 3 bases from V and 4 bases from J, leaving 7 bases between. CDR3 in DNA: TGTGCCAGCAGTTTGAACCAGTATAATTCACCCCTCCACTTT. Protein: CASSLNQYNSPLHF.

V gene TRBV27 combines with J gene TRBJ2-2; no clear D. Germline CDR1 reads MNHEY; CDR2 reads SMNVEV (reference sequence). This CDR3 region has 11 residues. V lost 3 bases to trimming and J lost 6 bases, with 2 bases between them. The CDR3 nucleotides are TGTGCCAGCAGTTTCTCCGGGGAGCTGTTTTTT. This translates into CASSFSGELFF.

The CDR3 bases are TGTGCCAGCAGCTTGCAGGGGTTTAGTGATGGCTACACCTTC. It yields the protein CASSLQGFSDGYTF. The chain combines TRBV5-5 with TRBJ1-2; possible D gene TRBD1, 6 bases. Germline CDR1 SGHKS, CDR2 YYEKEE (reference sequence). The CDR3 sequence is 14 residues long. V lost 1 base and J lost 6, with 13 bases in between.

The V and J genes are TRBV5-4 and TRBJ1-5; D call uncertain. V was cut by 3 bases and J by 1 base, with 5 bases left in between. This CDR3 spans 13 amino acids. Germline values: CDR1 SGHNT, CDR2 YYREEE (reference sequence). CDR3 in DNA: TGTGCCAGCAGCTCGGGGAGCAATCAGCCCCAGCATTTT. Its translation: CASSSGSNQPQHF.